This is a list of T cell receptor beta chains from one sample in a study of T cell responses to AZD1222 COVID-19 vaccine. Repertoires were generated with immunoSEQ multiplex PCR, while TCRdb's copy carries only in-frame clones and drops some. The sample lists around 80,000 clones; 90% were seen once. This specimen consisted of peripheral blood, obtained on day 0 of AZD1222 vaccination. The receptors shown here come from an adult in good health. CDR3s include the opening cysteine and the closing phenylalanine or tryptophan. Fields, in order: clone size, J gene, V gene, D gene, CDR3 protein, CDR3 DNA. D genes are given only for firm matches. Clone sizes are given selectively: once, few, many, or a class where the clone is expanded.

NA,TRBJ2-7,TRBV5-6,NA,CASRVGQGGREQYF,TGTGCCAGCCGCGTGGGGCAGGGGGGGAGAGAGCAGTACTTC
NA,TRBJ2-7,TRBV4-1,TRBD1,CASSPYGTGSSYEQYF,TGCGCCAGCAGCCCTTACGGGACAGGTTCCTCCTACGAGCAGTACTTC
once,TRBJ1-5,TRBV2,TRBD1,CASNTGTENQPQHF,TGTGCCAGCAATACCGGGACAGAGAATCAGCCCCAGCATTTT
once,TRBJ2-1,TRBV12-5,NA,CAGRTVVGYEQFF,TGTGCTGGAAGGACAGTTGTAGGCTATGAGCAGTTCTTC
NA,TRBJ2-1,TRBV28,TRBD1,CASSLPTGQGRGEQFF,TGTGCCAGCAGTTTGCCTACGGGACAGGGTAGGGGTGAGCAGTTCTTC
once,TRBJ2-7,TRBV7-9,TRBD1,CASSPSGQGGYEQYF,TGTGCCAGCAGCCCCTCGGGACAGGGTGGCTACGAGCAGTACTTC
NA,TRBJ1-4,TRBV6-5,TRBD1,CASSTYRGTNEKLFF,TGTGCCAGCTCGACTTACAGGGGAACTAATGAAAAACTGTTTTTT
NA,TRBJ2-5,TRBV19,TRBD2,CASSIGTSGGREETQYF,TGTGCCAGTAGTATAGGCACTAGCGGGGGGCGAGAAGAGACCCAGTACTTC
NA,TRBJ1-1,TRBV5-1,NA,CASSLEVNTEAFF,TGCGCCAGCAGCTTGGAGGTGAACACTGAAGCTTTCTTT
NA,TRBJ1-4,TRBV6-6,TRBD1,CASRTGEKLFF,TGTGCCAGCAGGACAGGGGAAAAACTGTTTTTT
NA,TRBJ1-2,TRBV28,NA,CASSLQEGQGYTF,TGTGCCAGCAGTTTGCAGGAAGGGCAGGGCTACACCTTC
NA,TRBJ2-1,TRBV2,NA,CASTRGGEGRNEQFF,TGTGCCAGCACCAGGGGTGGGGAGGGGAGGAATGAGCAGTTCTTC
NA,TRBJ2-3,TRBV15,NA,CATSPTGAPTDTQYF,TGTGCCACCAGCCCCACGGGGGCCCCCACAGATACGCAGTATTTT
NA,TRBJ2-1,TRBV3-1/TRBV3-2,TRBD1,CASSQSPGTVYNEQFF,TGTGCCAGCAGCCAATCTCCCGGGACAGTCTACAATGAGCAGTTCTTC
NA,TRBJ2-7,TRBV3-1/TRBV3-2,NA,CASRRTSTHEQYF,TGTGCCAGCAGACGCACTAGCACCCACGAGCAGTACTTC
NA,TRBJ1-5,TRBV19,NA,CASSRRDGSNQPQHF,TGTGCCAGTAGTCGCAGGGATGGGAGCAATCAGCCCCAGCATTTT
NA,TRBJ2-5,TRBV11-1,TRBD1,CASSRDRIETQYF,TGTGCCAGCAGCCGGGACAGGATCGAGACCCAGTACTTC
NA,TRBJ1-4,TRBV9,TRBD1,CASSTQTGGNEKLFF,TGTGCCAGCAGCACCCAGACAGGGGGGAATGAAAAACTGTTTTTT
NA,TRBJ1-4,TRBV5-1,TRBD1,CASSITGVSANEKLFF,TGCGCCAGCAGCATCACAGGGGTTTCGGCTAATGAAAAACTGTTTTTT
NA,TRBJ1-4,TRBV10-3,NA,CAISESGATNEKLFF,TGTGCCATCAGTGAGTCAGGTGCGACTAATGAAAAACTGTTTTTT
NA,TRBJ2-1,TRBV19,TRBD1,CASSPSGTASNEQFF,TGTGCCAGTAGTCCCTCCGGGACAGCATCTAATGAGCAGTTCTTC
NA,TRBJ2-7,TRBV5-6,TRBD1,CASSISGTGVRIEQYF,TGTGCCAGCAGCATATCCGGGACAGGGGTGCGAATCGAGCAGTACTTC
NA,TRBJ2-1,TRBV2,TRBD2,CASSVGGSYNEQFF,TGTGCCAGCAGCGTGGGGGGGTCCTACAATGAGCAGTTCTTC
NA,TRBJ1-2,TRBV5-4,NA,CASSLQRGGYGYTF,TGTGCCAGCAGCTTGCAAAGGGGCGGCTATGGCTACACCTTC
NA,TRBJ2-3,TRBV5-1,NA,CASSLMAGSGDTQYF,TGCGCCAGCAGCTTGATGGCGGGGTCGGGAGATACGCAGTATTTT
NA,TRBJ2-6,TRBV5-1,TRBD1,CASSLPRQGSSGANVLTF,TGCGCCAGCAGCTTGCCTAGACAGGGTAGCTCTGGGGCCAACGTCCTGACTTTC
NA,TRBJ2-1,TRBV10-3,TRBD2,CAIRERLAGAHEQFF,TGTGCCATCAGGGAAAGACTAGCGGGGGCTCATGAGCAGTTCTTC
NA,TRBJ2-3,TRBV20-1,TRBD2,CSASRGLEFPDTQYF,TGCAGTGCTAGTAGAGGACTAGAGTTTCCAGATACGCAGTATTTT
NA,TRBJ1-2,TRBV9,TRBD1,CATRPSDRGYGYTF,TGTGCCACCAGGCCTTCGGACAGGGGTTATGGCTACACCTTC
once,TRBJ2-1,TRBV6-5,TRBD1,CASSWTGVNEQFF,TGTGCCAGCAGCTGGACAGGGGTGAATGAGCAGTTCTTC
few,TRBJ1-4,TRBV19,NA,CASSIGVNEKLFF,TGTGCCAGTAGTATTGGGGTTAATGAAAAACTGTTTTTT
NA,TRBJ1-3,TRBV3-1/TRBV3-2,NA,CASSQVTGIGNTIYF,TGTGCCAGCAGCCAAGTTACAGGGATCGGAAACACCATATATTTT
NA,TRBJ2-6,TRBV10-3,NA,CAISGGAGDSSGANVLTF,TGTGCCATCAGTGGGGGAGCAGGGGATAGCTCTGGGGCCAACGTCCTGACTTTC
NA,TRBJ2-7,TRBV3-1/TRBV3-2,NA,CASSQKPHRVRKGEQYF,TGTGCCAGCAGCCAGAAACCCCACAGGGTCCGGAAGGGGGAGCAGTACTTC
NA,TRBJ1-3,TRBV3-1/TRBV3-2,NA,CASSQTGVTIYF,TGTGCCAGCAGCCAGACAGGAGTCACCATATATTTT
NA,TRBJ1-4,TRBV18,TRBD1,CASSPGGQGGEKLFF,TGTGCCAGCTCACCAGGCGGACAGGGGGGTGAAAAACTGTTTTTT
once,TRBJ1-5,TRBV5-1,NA,CASSSGPREPQHF,TGCGCCAGCAGCTCGGGCCCCCGGGAGCCCCAGCATTTT
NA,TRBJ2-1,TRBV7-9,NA,CASSLRTNEQFF,TGTGCCAGCAGCTTAAGGACTAATGAGCAGTTCTTC
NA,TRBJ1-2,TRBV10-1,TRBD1,CASSLTGNYGYTF,TGCGCCAGCAGCCTGACAGGGAATTATGGCTACACCTTC
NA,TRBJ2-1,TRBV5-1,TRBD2,CASSLALAGGIYNEQFF,TGCGCCAGCAGCCTTGCCCTTGCCGGGGGGATCTACAATGAGCAGTTCTTC
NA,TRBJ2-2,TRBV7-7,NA,CASSLGINTGELFF,TGTGCTAGCAGCTTGGGCATAAACACCGGGGAGCTGTTTTTT
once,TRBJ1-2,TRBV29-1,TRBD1,CSAGQGAIYGYTF,TGCAGCGCGGGACAGGGGGCAATCTATGGCTACACCTTC
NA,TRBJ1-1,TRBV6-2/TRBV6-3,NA,CASSLSRPGQGTEAFF,TGTGCCAGCAGTCTCAGTCGACCCGGGCAGGGCACTGAAGCTTTCTTT
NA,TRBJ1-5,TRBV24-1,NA,CATSAQGSGQPQHF,TGTGCCACCAGTGCTCAGGGGAGCGGCCAGCCCCAGCATTTT
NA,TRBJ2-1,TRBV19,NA,CASRRQESSYNEQFF,TGTGCCAGTAGGCGGCAGGAGAGCTCCTACAATGAGCAGTTCTTC